This T cell receptor (beta chain) originates from a study of identical twins. General study results and limits: Memory repertoires lacked the insertion deficit that abundant cord blood beta clonotypes showed. Analyses of zero insertions could, in part, be confounded by invariant MAIT and iNKT cells.

TCRdb re-analysed the 5' RACE reads in MiXCR, keeping a single row per CDR3 protein. Here the sample spans hundreds of thousands of distinct CDR3 sequences, 7.5% being singletons. This clonotype was counted between two and nine times. Its antigen is undetermined. CDR3 length equals 14 residues. V lost 5 bases, J lost 2 bases, and 6 bases stayed unmatched. Germline lookup yields CDR1 SGHRS and CDR2 YFSETQ. Another study also made use of these data, one on yellow fever vaccine responses in identical twins.

The chain uses TRBV5-1 and TRBJ2-5; the match to TRBD1 covers 7 bases. The clonotype originates from a woman aged 18 to 35 in good health. The material sequenced was memory (CD45RO+) T cells sorted from blood. CDR3 sequence: CASRMTGRQETQYF. In DNA, the CDR3 is TGCGCCAGCAGAATGACAGGGAGACAAGAGACCCAGTACTTC.